These 9 T cell receptor beta chains were sequenced from one sample in a study of shared clonotypes between healthy human individuals. Profiled with immunoSEQ multiplex PCR; TCRdb holds only in-frame clones, not every one. This sample has roughly 1,600,000 clones, with 98% found just once. What was sequenced was naive CD4+ T cells sorted from blood. Subset described: CD45RA+ positively selected. The receptors derive from a man under 40 in good health.

The chain recombines TRBV4-3 with TRBJ2-2; no clear D gene. This CDR3 is 16 amino acids long. Germline V CDR1 and CDR2: LGHNA, YSLEER. V lost 1 base and J 2 bases, leaving 11 bases between the germline ends. The CDR3 DNA reads TGCGCCAGCAGCCAAGTTTACCCCCGAAACACCGGGGAGCTGTTTTTT. It encodes CASSQVYPRNTGELFF.

The rearrangement uses TRBV11-2 and TRBJ2-1; 13 bases map to TRBD2. The germline V gene encodes CDR1 SGHAT and CDR2 FQNNGV. The CDR3 spans 15 residues. J was trimmed by 8 bases and V by 5 bases; bases with no gene match: 6. This CDR3 is CASSPGLAGPHEQFF. The DNA for the CDR3 is TGTGCCAGCAGCCCGGGACTAGCGGGACCGCATGAGCAGTTCTTC.

The J gene is TRBJ2-1, the V gene TRBV18, with 12 nucleotides matching TRBD2. The CDR3 length is 19 residues. Germline assignment: CDR1 KGHSH and CDR2 LQKENI. With V trimmed by 2 bases and J by 0 bases, 8 bases remained unmatched. CDR3 sequence: CASSPVSRLAGDSYNEQFF. For the CDR3, the DNA is TGTGCCAGCTCACCAGTTTCTAGACTAGCGGGAGACTCCTACAATGAGCAGTTCTTC.

The chain joins TRBV5-1 to TRBJ2-1, with D uncertain. V lost 1 base and J lost 5, with 4 bases in between. The germline V gene has CDR1 SGHRS and CDR2 YFSETQ. The CDR3 is 12 amino acids. CDR3: CASSLMDNEQFF. Written as DNA, the CDR3 is TGCGCCAGCAGCTTGATGGACAATGAGCAGTTCTTC.

The chain links TRBV27 to TRBJ1-2; 9 nucleotides agree with TRBD1. Germline V CDR1 and CDR2: MNHEY, SMNVEV (reference sequence). The V and J ends lost 3 bases and 8 bases, in that order; junction bases with no gene match: 13. There are 16 residues in the CDR3. CDR3: CASSLDPGQGIGGYTF. The CDR3, as DNA: TGTGCCAGCAGTTTGGATCCGGGACAGGGAATAGGCGGCTACACCTTC.

This clone came up a few times. Additional DNA sequences in this sample encode the identical CDR3. V gene TRBV28 combines with J gene TRBJ1-1; D is undetermined. The CDR3 sequence is 13 residues long. Per germline, CDR1 MDHEN and CDR2 SYDVKM. V gave up 3 bases and J gave up 4 bases, with 9 bases separating them. The CDR3 spells CASSFRGGTEAFF. The CDR3, as DNA: TGTGCCAGCAGTTTCCGGGGAGGCACTGAAGCTTTCTTT. The complete variable domain, with remaining parts taken from reference TRBV28 and TRBJ1-1, reads DVKVTQSSRYLVKRTGEKVFLECVQDMDHENMFWYRQDPGLGLRLIYFSYDVKMKEKGDIPEGYSVSREKKERFSLILESASTNQTSMYLCASSFRGGTEAFFGQGTRLTVV.

V is TRBV6-6 and J is TRBJ2-2, with TRBD2 identical over 7 bases. The junction had 7 bases not matched to a gene; V was cut back by 5 bases and J by 1 base. The germline gives CDR1 MNHNY, CDR2 SVGAGI (reference sequence). This CDR3 spans 16 amino acids. The CDR3 DNA is TGTGCCAGCAGTCCCCGGACTAGAGGGAACACCGGGGAGCTGTTTTTT. As protein: CASSPRTRGNTGELFF.

The V and J genes are TRBV19 and TRBJ2-4; 13 positions match TRBD2. The germline V gene encodes CDR1 LNHDA and CDR2 SQIVND (reference sequence). J gave up 1 base and V 6 bases, and 6 bases lay outside the gene matches. The length of the CDR3 is 17 residues. CDR3 region: CASSAGTSGAAKNIQYF. The CDR3 region has the DNA TGTGCCAGTAGCGCCGGGACTAGCGGGGCTGCCAAAAACATTCAGTACTTC.

Only one count was recorded for this clone. The junction differs from germline at one of its ends, possibly a read error. The chain employs TRBV7-7 and TRBJ2-1; 14 bases align to TRBD2. CDR3 length: 17 amino acids. CDR1 SSHAT and CDR2 FNYEAQ come from the germline V gene (reference sequence). The CDR3 coding sequence is TGTGCTAGCAGCCGACTAGCGGGAGGGCCCCTCTTAAGTGAGCAGTTCTTC. Translating it yields CASSRLAGGPLLSEQFF.